The rows below give T cell receptor beta chains drawn from one sample of a study of blood T cell repertoires in COVID-19. This table comes from immunoSEQ multiplex PCR, and its TCRdb copy is limited to in-frame clones, with some not included. The sample lists about 220,000 clones; roughly four fifths were seen once. What was sequenced was PBMCs or T cells enriched from blood (not recorded which). The receptors shown here come from a woman aged 60-75 years who had recovered from COVID-19. CDR3s include the opening cysteine and the closing phenylalanine or tryptophan. The order of the fields is clone size, V gene, D gene, J gene, CDR3 DNA, CDR3 protein. D genes are given only for firm matches. Size is omitted from some rows. Given values are once, few, many or a class for expanded clones.

>once|TRBV6-2/TRBV6-3|.|TRBJ1-1
TGTGCCAGCAGTTACCCCGGGACTCTGAACGTTTTCTTT
CASSYPGTLNVFF
>few|TRBV11-1|TRBD1|TRBJ2-7
TGTGCCGTGGGACAGGGAGCGACCGAGCAGTACTTC
CAVGQGATEQYF
>.|TRBV30|TRBD1|TRBJ2-2
TGTGCCTGGAGTCTCCCGGACAGGGGAAACACCGGGGAGCTGTTTTTT
CAWSLPDRGNTGELFF
>.|TRBV7-9|TRBD1|TRBJ1-1
TGTGCCAGCAGCCTGGGACAGGGTCGTTTGGAAGCTTTCTTT
CASSLGQGRLEAFF
>.|TRBV6-5|.|TRBJ2-1
TGTGCCAGCATGACAGGCCCCTACAATGAGCAGTTCTTC
CASMTGPYNEQFF
>.|TRBV11-2|TRBD1|TRBJ1-5
TGTGCCAGCAGCACGACAGGGGGAGTCAATCAGCCCCAGCATTTT
CASSTTGGVNQPQHF
>.|TRBV4-1|.|TRBJ2-3
TGCGCCAGCAGCCAGGATACTACTGCCGACCAGTATTTT
CASSQDTTADQYF
>.|TRBV6-6|TRBD1|TRBJ1-3
TGTGCCAGCAGTTACTCACAGGGGACAGCGGGAAACACCATATATTTT
CASSYSQGTAGNTIYF
>.|TRBV5-1|TRBD1|TRBJ1-3
TGCGCCAGCATCCTTAGGGGACAGGAAGGTGGAAACACCATATATTTT
CASILRGQEGGNTIYF
>many|TRBV11-2|TRBD1|TRBJ1-2
TGTGCCAGCAGCACCCAACAGGGGGCGTATTATGGCTACACCTTC
CASSTQQGAYYGYTF
>.|TRBV10-3|.|TRBJ2-7
TGTGCCATCAGTGAAGAGTTCGGGACACCGACCTACGAGCAGTACTTC
CAISEEFGTPTYEQYF
>few|TRBV10-3|TRBD1|TRBJ1-1
TGTGCCATCAGTGGGACAGGGCGAGGGACTGAAGCTTTCTTT
CAISGTGRGTEAFF
>.|TRBV7-2|.|TRBJ2-1
TGTGCCAGCAGCTTAAGGTTGTCTAGCTCCTACAATGAGCAGTTCTTC
CASSLRLSSSYNEQFF
>.|TRBV7-9|.|TRBJ2-3
TGTGCCAGCAGCTCGCGGATGGCTAGCACAGATACGCAGTATTTT
CASSSRMASTDTQYF
>.|TRBV27|TRBD2|TRBJ2-1
TGTGCCACCACCCTTTATGCAAGACTAGCGTATTACAATGAGCAGTTCTTC
CATTLYARLAYYNEQFF